This T cell receptor (beta chain) was obtained from a study of OX40 agonist ivuxolimab in advanced cancers. Regarding the research as a whole: Ivuxolimab, which targeted the costimulatory receptor OX40 (CD134), was an agonistic, fully human IgG2 monoclonal antibody. Among the roughly 50 dose-escalation patients, approximately 20 had hepatocellular carcinoma, approximately 15 melanoma, 9 renal cell carcinoma and 9 head and neck cancer. The monotherapy dose-escalation portion (N of about 50 patients) of the phase I ivuxolimab trial is reported in the paper. Intravenous ivuxolimab was administered to patients every 2 weeks at six dose levels: 0.01, 0.1, 0.3, 1.5, 3 and 10 mg/kg. Partial responses occurred in three dose-escalation patients: two with cutaneous melanoma and one with hepatocellular carcinoma. A male proportion of approximately 83% and a mean age of around 60 years, ranging from roughly 23 to 79, were recorded for the dose-escalation cohort. Peripheral TCRbeta sequencing was intended to test whether TCR sequence diversity was altered and clonal T-cell expansion was caused by ivuxolimab. Patients were allowed to have had prior anti-PD-1, anti-PD-L1 or anti-CTLA-4 therapy, and approximately 37% of the dose-escalation patients had been treated with checkpoint inhibitors.

Broad study findings and their caveats: At doses of 0.1 to 3.0 mg/kg, clonal expansion of both CD4+ and CD8+ T cells in blood was seen between baseline and week 6. Low levels of normalized T-cell clonal expansion were also shown by some nonresponding patients. In the 0.1-3.0 mg/kg groups, partial responders were among the patients with the lowest normalized peripheral clonal expansion, particularly in CD8+ T cells. The antigen specificity of the clonally expanded peripheral T cells was not determined. After ivuxolimab, CD8+ T cells had more expanded clones than CD4+ T cells on average.

The trial excluded patients who had a history of autoimmune disease or were on systemic immunosuppression. Peripheral blood for TCR sequencing was drawn from every dose cohort at baseline, at cycle 4 day 1 and at cycle 7 day 1. The samples were drawn from a first-in-human, open-label, multicenter phase I dose-escalation trial of ivuxolimab. Adults with locally advanced or metastatic head and neck squamous cell, hepatocellular, melanoma or renal cell carcinoma were enrolled in the trial. CD4+ and CD8+ T cells were sorted separately from peripheral blood before TCR sequencing. The germline V gene provides CDR1 MDHEN and CDR2 SYDVKM. The CDR3 covers 18 residues, taking in both the cysteine and the phenylalanine. Only CDR3 DNA remains: 54 bases, in frame from the first base. At the junction V is shortened by 3 bases and J by 0 bases, with 18 bases in between. To sequence the TCRbeta CDR3 region, genomic DNA was isolated from the sorted cells. The immunoSEQ Assay was used for sequencing of TCRbeta CDR3 regions. TCRdb re-hosts the immuneACCESS table, in-frame sequences only. Its copies lack some clones; in the studies checked, an unresolved V gene accounts for under half of them, and the cause for the rest is not known. The sample contains 40,000 to 45,000 clones, about 88% of them found a single time. The ten most abundant clones make up approximately 12% of the sample.

Comments on this clone: Its specific antigen is unknown. No much larger clonotype is one base removed from it; base qualities were not supplied.

The sequence derives from an adult with an advanced solid tumor such as melanoma, head and neck, liver or kidney cancer. The receptor chain draws on TRBV28 and TRBJ2-1; the D gene assignment is ambiguous. The sample consisted of CD4+ or CD8+ T cells sorted from blood, taken in a trial of the OX40 agonist ivuxolimab. The CDR3 reads as follows: CASSFFGVSRSSYNEQFF. The nucleotide sequence is TGTGCCAGCAGTTTTTTTGGCGTCTCGCGAAGCTCCTACAATGAGCAGTTCTTC.